The 13 T cell receptor beta chains listed next were all sequenced from one sample in a study of T-cell reconstitution after alpha-beta-depleted transplantation in children. Unique molecular identifiers were incorporated into the prepared TCRbeta library. TCRdb independently ran MiXCR on the PCR reads; one entry per CDR3 protein. This table holds 300,000 to 350,000 distinct CDR3 sequences, around 25% found once. Sequences were derived from PBMCs, mostly from graft donor cells, sampled 180 days after TCRalphabeta/CD19-depleted stem cell transplant. These receptor sequences come from a male patient younger than 18 who had a stem cell transplant for acute lymphoblastic leukemia, so the T cells may come from the graft donor.

The gene calls are TRBV4-1 and TRBJ2-7; 11 nucleotides line up with TRBD2. The junction had 2 bases not matched to a gene; V was cut back by 0 bases and J by 4 bases. The V gene's germline CDR1 is MGHRA and CDR2 YSYEKL. CDR3 length: 15 amino acids. Written as DNA, the CDR3 is TGCGCCAGCAGCCAAGATAGCGGGAGGGAGTACGAGCAGTACTTC. Residues: CASSQDSGREYEQYF.

The chain is built from TRBV12-5 and TRBJ2-3, with a possible D match to TRBD2 (6 bases). CDR3 length equals 15 residues. Germline V gives CDR1 LGHNT, CDR2 FRNRAP. V gave up 0 bases and J gave up 4 bases, with 11 bases separating them. Here the CDR3 reads CASGLVQLAPDTQYF. The CDR3 nucleotides read TGTGCTAGTGGTTTGGTCCAACTAGCCCCAGATACGCAGTATTTT.

CDR3 loop: CASSEWGGGEQYF. The CDR3 DNA reads TGTGCCAGCAGTGAATGGGGCGGGGGCGAGCAGTACTTC. V and J are TRBV25-1 and TRBJ2-7; 7 nucleotides line up with TRBD2. The CDR3 loop spans 13 amino acids. V lost 1 base and J lost 6; bases outside the gene matches: 3. The V gene's germline CDR1 is MGHDK and CDR2 SYGVNS.

A word on this clonotype: This sequence may be a read error, since a much larger clone differs from it by one base. V usage is TRBV12-3 or TRBV12-4 and J usage is TRBJ2-2, with TRBD2 matching 8 bases. The CDR3 covers 16 residues. Germline trimming cut 4 bases from V and 2 bases from J; bases unmatched to any gene: 6. CDR3 nucleotides: TGTGCCAGCAGTTCCAATAGCGGGGAAAACACCGGGGAGCTGTTTTTT. It yields the protein CASSSNSGENTGELFF.

In this sample, this clonotype turned up many times. The chain employs TRBV5-1 and TRBJ2-1; D could derive from TRBD1 or TRBD2 (6 bases each). In germline, CDR1 is SGHRS, CDR2 YFSETQ. The V gene lost 2 bases and the J gene lost 4 bases, with 13 bases spanning the gap. The CDR3 contains 15 residues. The CDR3 protein is CASSLRGHLYNEQFF. The CDR3 DNA reads as TGCGCCAGCAGCTTACGGGGGCACCTTTACAATGAGCAGTTCTTC.

The V call is TRBV5-1, the J call TRBJ2-4, with 7 bases lining up with TRBD2. The CDR3 contains 15 residues. Looked up from germline, CDR1 is SGHRS and CDR2 is YFSETQ. V gave up 3 bases and J gave up 1 base; unmatched junction bases: 4. CDR3 loop: CASSSTSAAKNIQYF. CDR3 nucleotide sequence: TGCGCCAGCAGCTCTACTAGCGCCGCCAAAAACATTCAGTACTTC.

Notes on this clonotype: The junction departs from germline at one end; a sequencing error may be responsible. The chain joins TRBV24-1 to TRBJ2-4; 7 bases agree with TRBD1. Germline loops: CDR1 KGHDR, CDR2 SFDVKD. This CDR3 contains 13 residues. Written as DNA, the CDR3 is TGTGCCACCGGTGACAGGGCAAAAAACATTCAGTACTTC. This sequence encodes CATGDRAKNIQYF.

The rearrangement joins TRBV3-1 to TRBJ1-6; no clear D. The CDR3 consists of 12 residues. Trimming shortened V by 2 bases and J by 7 bases, and 3 bases separated the two germline ends. Germline lookup yields CDR1 LGHDT and CDR2 YNNKEL (reference sequence). The CDR3 loop is CASSQPNSPLHF. CDR3 DNA: TGTGCCAGCAGCCAACCAAATTCACCCCTCCACTTT.

The chain is built from TRBV27 and TRBJ1-2; no definite D call. CDR1 is MNHEY and CDR2 is SMNVEV in the germline V gene (reference sequence). This CDR3 region has 13 residues. The ends were cut back, 3 bases at V and 4 bases at J, with 9 bases in the middle. DNA for the CDR3: TGTGCCAGCAGTTTCTCCTTTGGCTATGGCTACACCTTC. This translates into CASSFSFGYGYTF.

The V gene is TRBV15, the J gene TRBJ1-5; tentatively, D is TRBD1 (5 bases). The CDR3 loop spans 16 amino acids. V lost 0 bases and J 4 bases, leaving 13 bases between the germline ends. Germline V gene data show CDR1 as LNHNV and CDR2 as YYDKDF (reference sequence). CDR3 nucleotides: TGTGCCACCAGCAGAGAAATGAGCAGGGTAAATCAGCCCCAGCATTTT. Translation: CATSREMSRVNQPQHF.

The genes are TRBV6-2 or TRBV6-3 and TRBJ2-2; 12 bases map to TRBD2. The CDR3 spans 17 residues. V shed 6 bases and J 5 bases; nucleotides not matched to a gene: 10. The germline V gene has CDR1 MNHEY and CDR2 SVGEGT. Here the CDR3 DNA reads TGTGCCAGCAGCCCGCCCAGGACTAGCGGGGTGACCGGGGAGCTGTTTTTT. Residues: CASSPPRTSGVTGELFF.

Only a few counts were recorded for this clonotype. The V and J genes are TRBV5-5 and TRBJ2-7; possibly TRBD1 for D (6 bases). Trimming cost V 2 bases and J 4 bases, with 10 bases left between them. CDR1 SGHKS and CDR2 YYEKEE come from the germline V gene (reference sequence). There are 13 residues in the CDR3. The CDR3 loop is CASSFMDSYEQYF. CDR3 coding DNA: TGTGCCAGCAGCTTTATGGACAGTTACGAGCAGTACTTC.

This clonotype occurred a few times. The J gene is TRBJ2-2, the V gene TRBV4-2, with 10 bases fitting TRBD2. Germline assignment: CDR1 LGHNA and CDR2 YNFKEQ. V shed 0 bases, J shed 4 bases, and the junction held 5 bases outside the gene matches. This CDR3 has 17 residues. The CDR3 DNA sequence: TGTGCCAGCAGCCAAGATAGGGCTAGCGGGAGCACCGGGGAGCTGTTTTTT. This translates into CASSQDRASGSTGELFF.